This T cell receptor beta chain stems from a study of cytomegalovirus exposure and HLA in healthy donors (dated by TCRdb to 2016 to 2017). For the study in its entirety: According to an earlier analysis of 587 of the donors, about 179 million T cells yielded roughly 100 million unique TCR beta sequences and less than 300 Gb of sequence data. An early release that covered more than 550 HLA-typed donors contained approximately 320 gigabases of sequencing data and about 93 million unique TCR sequences. Among the 398 genotyped donors, approximately 81% belonged to the genetic ancestry cluster associated with self-reported Caucasian donors. The study aimed to test whether signatures of past pathogen exposure could be identified by cataloging public T cell receptors. The study profiled the T cell repertoires of some 610 subjects by immunosequencing and related them to cytomegalovirus serostatus. In addition to the first cohort of 666 subjects, a separate validation cohort of 120 different subjects was used. To predict cytomegalovirus infection status, the study combined high-throughput TCR immunosequencing, statistical association of individual TCRs with disease status, and machine learning. A later analysis re-examined previously published TCR beta repertoires from roughly 650 donors and added high-resolution HLA genotyping to investigate patterns of TCR occurrence. The later analysis used no new phenotypic data to find candidate immune exposures, relying instead on TCR beta sequences and their occurrence across donors. In an earlier analysis of a few hundred of the donors, high-throughput TCR beta sequencing was used to judge whether each TCR beta V gene segment behaved as functional or pseudogenic. Donor age, sex, ethnicity and CMV serostatus were compiled together with the repertoire data. A later genetic analysis used genome-wide SNP genotypes for about 55% of the 666 donors, treating that subset as a discovery cohort. All discovery cohort repertoires had been generated using a single sequencing platform. Both class I and class II loci were covered by HLA typing, at four-digit resolution. Typing coverage differed by locus: A, B, C, DRB1 and DQB1 were typed in about 620-640 donors, DQA1 in about 560, DPA1 in 600 to 610, and DPB1 in 450 to 480. Four or five DR-DQ haplotypes were handled as single units for association and clustering, since linkage in the cohort was strong. Among under 450 genotyped donors of the cohort, an average of around 240,000 unique TCR beta nucleotide sequences were sequenced per donor, about a sixth of them non-productive.

About this clone: Which antigen it targets is not known. Base qualities are missing; no much larger clone stands one base away.

The library was generated by the immunoSEQ multiplex PCR assay. For the multiplex PCR, a mixture combining 60 forward primers for TCR Vbeta segments and 13 reverse primers for TCR Jbeta segments was used. Amplification of the CDR3 region of rearranged TCR beta genes was performed with a multiplex PCR assay on genomic DNA. The Illumina HiSeq System was used to sequence the amplified TCR beta libraries as 87-base-pair reads. The authors' analysis ran thus. Across the roughly 700 repertoires, a later analysis counted about 81 million unique TCR beta chains, roughly 11 million of which were shared by at least two donors. To remove PCR and sequencing errors, raw reads were error-corrected and collapsed into unique sequences using a nearest-neighbor algorithm that merged closely related sequences. CDR3 sequences were aligned to IMGT reference sequences to assign V, D and J gene segments. Each retained sequence needed at least a six-nucleotide match to both a V gene segment and a J gene segment. Rearrangements were classified as productive when the CDR3 lacked stop codons and remained in frame with V and J, and all other rearrangements were classified as non-productive. Following IMGT convention, CDR3 was defined as the stretch from the second conserved V-encoded cysteine up to the conserved J-encoded phenylalanine. The earlier analysis of 587 of the donors excluded any sequence lacking an unambiguous match to a single V gene segment. An earlier analysis of 587 of the donors classified V segments as functional when productive rearrangements were above 56.7% and as segregating when the standard deviation between donors was above 5%. A statistical classification framework was built to diagnose cytomegalovirus status from the catalog of TCR beta chain sequences. In a later analysis, TCR nucleotide sequences were compared against IMGT/GENE-DB human TR gene sequences so that V and J genes could be assigned. The TCRdist pipeline was used in a later analysis to assign CDR3 sequences and most-parsimonious VDJ recombination scenarios. In a later analysis, each TCR beta chain was defined by its CDR3 amino acid sequence together with its V-gene family, and reads lacking a unique V-gene family were excluded. As a way to deal with suspected cross-contamination and a sequencing artifact, a later analysis dropped nearly 600 nucleotide sequences that were highly shared and had low generation probability. In a later analysis, a clonal expansion index for each public chain was calculated from normalized within-repertoire ranks of inferred template counts. In a later analysis, generation probabilities were computed with a VDJ recombination model fitted to out-of-frame rearrangements, and the resulting probabilities were checked against IGoR. A later analysis scored TCR-TCR, TCR-HLA and TCR-CMV co-occurrence with hypergeometric tests, applying a repertoire-size bias correction to TCR pairs. False discovery rates were estimated in a later analysis by permuting HLA or CMV assignments 20 times. In a later analysis, co-occurring TCRs were grouped with DBSCAN, and TCRdist sequence similarity was added when clustering was performed within HLA-allele-positive subsets. Co-occurrence clustering excluded repertoires with fewer than 30,000 or more than 120,000 public chains, plus five with anomalous nucleotide sharing. TCRdb re-hosts the immuneACCESS table, in-frame sequences only. Its copies lack some clones; in the studies checked, an unresolved V gene accounts for under half of them, and the cause for the rest is not known. V, J and clone size are those of that table, while D and trimming were read from the DNA. The sample table lists some 190,000 clones, about 77% of them with a count of one. About 5% of the sample rests with the top ten.

The cohort was made up of several hundred healthy bone marrow donors. All cohort members were sampled while nominally healthy, although unrecorded immune exposures were likely present. The donor tested CMV seropositive, placing the donor among the approximately 310 seropositive members of the cohort. Every donor gave a peripheral blood sample, and the peripheral blood mononuclear cells from that sample were used for TCR beta sequencing. The Qiagen DNeasy Blood Extraction Kit was used to extract genomic DNA from the blood cell samples. Findings and caveats that apply to the study as a whole: Linkage disequilibrium might explain the correlated functional status among segregating V segments, but an unknown experimental factor could not be ruled out. Some 15 rarely observed V segments, including chromosome 9 orphons, were excluded from the earlier analysis of several hundred of the donors because counts were too low. At a false discovery rate of 0.05, a later analysis linked some 17,000 TCR beta sequences to specific HLA alleles. In a later analysis, the rate of TCR association differed among HLA loci, with DRB1 alleles having the most associated TCRs and HLA-C alleles having the fewest. Because some donors lacked HLA typing at each locus, the association tests relied only on the typed subset. A later analysis reported that several top co-occurrence clusters appeared linked to parvovirus B19, influenza, CMV and Epstein-Barr virus. A cluster of highly shared sequence variants was judged likely to be a technical artifact of the sequencing pipeline. According to the authors, the approach could potentially be generalized to other disease states and immunological phenotypes. Only TCR beta chains were sequenced in this cohort, and the absence of alpha or paired-chain data limited detectable features. Assigning TCR associations to individual alleles was difficult when HLA alleles, especially DR and DQ, strongly co-occurred. In a later genetic analysis, fewer N-insertions in productive TCRs were reported among donors in an Asian-associated ancestry cluster than the approximately 670-donor mean. A further reported finding was that TCR beta sequences accurately predicted the HLA-A and HLA-B alleles for most subjects in the first cohort. Because the 87-base-pair reads could not distinguish some IMGT-functional V segments, including TRBV6-2 and TRBV6-3, those segments were excluded. A total of 164 TCR beta chains were listed by the study as associated with cytomegalovirus. A few of the identified cytomegalovirus-associated TCR beta chains were confirmed in vitro to be specific for cytomegalovirus antigens. Presence/absence analyses assumed roughly uniform sequencing depth across donors, an assumption that may not hold. An earlier analysis of 450 to 750 of the donors showed that most TCR beta V segments appeared in productive rearrangements either about 87% or about 30% of the time, which broadly matched IMGT annotations. A later analysis found that HLA-associated TCR beta chains were more clonally expanded and had lower generation probabilities than equally common non-associated chains. While some public TCRs were present in many individuals, most TCR sequences turned up only very rarely across donors. The classifier was reported to diagnose cytomegalovirus status with high specificity and sensitivity in both the original and validation cohorts. In a later genetic analysis, a missense DCLRE1C variant was associated with V-gene and J-gene trimming of TCR beta chains, and the association was replicated in an independent cohort. For the cohort, immune exposure information was limited to CMV serostatus. Most CMV-associated TCR beta chains appeared to be HLA-restricted in a later analysis, and the HLA associations seemed to be driven largely by CMV exposure.

From cysteine to phenylalanine, the CDR3 is 14 amino acids long. Left in the record is the CDR3 DNA by itself, 42 bases read in frame from the first base. CDR1 and CDR2, looked up from the germline V gene, are SGHNT and YENEEA. At the junction V is shortened by 5 bases and J by 7 bases; bases outside the gene matches: 8. The clonotype was recovered from a young man in good health and CMV-seropositive. This chain joins TRBV11-3 to TRBJ2-5; TRBD1 lines up with 9 middle nucleotides. Sequencing used PBMCs. The nucleotide sequence reads TGTGCCAGCAGCCCAGGACAGGGGAAAAGGACCCAGTACTTC. Its protein product is CASSPGQGKRTQYF.